The rows below give T cell receptor beta chains drawn from one sample of a study of blood T cell repertoires in COVID-19. Some clones are missing from TCRdb's copy, which holds only in-frame ones; the method was immunoSEQ multiplex PCR. The table includes approximately 260,000 clones, over 80% detected once. Sequencing was done on a sample of peripheral blood. These receptors came from a woman in her sixties or seventies with COVID-19, enrolled during active disease. CDR3s include the opening cysteine and the closing phenylalanine or tryptophan. D genes are given only for firm matches. Not every row has a clone size; where given, it reads once, few, many or a size class.

d_call j_call clone_size v_call cdr3_aa cdr3_nt
TRBD1 TRBJ1-1 . TRBV5-1 CASRQGTGWTEAFF TGCGCCAGCAGGCAAGGGACAGGGTGGACTGAAGCTTTCTTT
. TRBJ1-5 . TRBV20-1 CSASPRVGNQPQHF TGCAGTGCTAGTCCCAGGGTGGGCAATCAGCCCCAGCATTTT
. TRBJ1-4 . TRBV30 CAWSVPGGGEKLFF TGTGCCTGGAGTGTACCCGGGGGGGGTGAAAAACTGTTTTTT
TRBD1 TRBJ1-1 . TRBV6-5 CASRPTGKHTEAFF TGTGCCAGCAGACCGACAGGGAAGCACACTGAAGCTTTCTTT
TRBD2 TRBJ2-7 once TRBV6-2/TRBV6-3 CASSRALAGAYEQYF TGTGCCAGCAGTCGTGCTTTAGCGGGGGCCTACGAGCAGTACTTC
. TRBJ2-1 . TRBV4-1 CASSQDPARSSYNEQFF TGCGCCAGCAGCCAAGATCCCGCGAGGAGCTCCTACAATGAGCAGTTCTTC
. TRBJ2-7 . TRBV21-1 CASSKATTGVYEQYF TGTGCCAGCAGCAAAGCGACGACAGGGGTGTACGAGCAGTACTTC
. TRBJ2-3 . TRBV4-1 CASSQDWTDTDTQYF TGCGCCAGCAGCCAAGATTGGACAGACACAGATACGCAGTATTTT
. TRBJ1-5 . TRBV6-2/TRBV6-3 CASSTEITGGRAQHF TGTGCCAGCAGTACCGAGATTACAGGCGGCAGGGCCCAGCATTTT
TRBD1 TRBJ1-4 . TRBV7-9 CASSLGDRGEKLFF TGTGCCAGCAGCTTAGGGGACAGGGGAGAAAAACTGTTTTTT
TRBD2 TRBJ2-1 . TRBV15 CATSSSGDDNEQFF TGTGCCACCAGCAGTAGCGGGGACGACAATGAGCAGTTCTTC
. TRBJ1-4 . TRBV15 CATSRGYDEKLFF TGTGCCACCAGCAGAGGCTACGATGAAAAACTGTTTTTT
. TRBJ1-5 few TRBV15 CATSSPTGLSNQPQHF TGTGCCACCAGCAGTCCGACAGGCCTTAGCAATCAGCCCCAGCATTTT
. TRBJ1-2 few TRBV12-3/TRBV12-4 CASRPDQGSGYTF TGTGCCAGCAGACCCGATCAGGGAAGTGGCTACACCTTC
TRBD2 TRBJ2-5 . TRBV30 CAWSLAGKWETQYF TGTGCCTGGAGTTTAGCGGGCAAATGGGAGACCCAGTACTTC
TRBD2 TRBJ2-7 . TRBV29-1 CSVGGRGDYEQYF TGCAGCGTTGGTGGGAGGGGTGACTACGAGCAGTACTTC
TRBD2 TRBJ2-5 . TRBV2 CASSPGLAPQETQYF TGTGCCAGCAGCCCGGGACTAGCGCCTCAAGAGACCCAGTACTTC